The 26 T cell receptor beta chains given below trace back to one sample, sequenced in a study of T cells in Graves' hyperthyroidism and ophthalmopathy. The source material, RNA transcripts, was used to amplify TCR beta CDR3 regions. HTBI primers were employed in a first-round RT-PCR of the TCR CDR3. TCRdb analysed the multiplex PCR reads with MiXCR anew, one entry per CDR3 protein. The data hold hundreds of thousands of distinct CDR3 sequences, with about 14% observed a single time. The specimen sequenced was blood. The receptors stem from a woman aged 18-29 years with Graves' hyperthyroidism.

At least ten counts were recorded for this clonotype. The V gene is TRBV5-1, the J gene TRBJ2-3; D ambiguous. V was trimmed by 0 bases and J by 2 bases, leaving 13 bases between them. In germline, CDR1 is SGHRS, CDR2 YFSETQ. The CDR3 extends over 16 amino acids. CDR3 sequence (DNA): TGCGCCAGCAGCTTGGTGGGCCGACCCATCACAGATACGCAGTATTTT. It translates to CASSLVGRPITDTQYF.

This clonotype was detected ten times or more. The chain recombines TRBV2 with TRBJ2-7; 7 nucleotides line up with TRBD2. Germline V gives CDR1 SNHLY, CDR2 FYNNEI. With 6 bases clipped from V and 4 bases from J, the junction kept 12 bases outside the gene matches. This CDR3 contains 15 residues. CDR3 in DNA: TGTGCCAGCAGGAGACCCGGGACTACGGAATACGAGCAGTACTTC. This translates into CASRRPGTTEYEQYF.

In this sample, this clonotype turned up many times. The genes are TRBV7-9 and TRBJ2-5; D is perhaps TRBD1 (6 bases). Trimming pared 3 bases from V and 3 bases from J, leaving 14 bases between. The CDR3 is 15 amino acids. Germline assignment: CDR1 SEHNR and CDR2 FQNEAQ (reference sequence). CDR3 sequence reads: CASSFTGSGEETQYF. Written as DNA, the CDR3 is TGTGCCAGCAGCTTTACAGGGTCAGGAGAAGAGACCCAGTACTTC. The whole variable domain, remainder taken from reference TRBV7-9 and TRBJ2-5, is DTGVSQNPRHKITKRGQNVTFRCDPISEHNRLYWYRQTLGQGPEFLTYFQNEAQLEKSRLLSDRFSAERPKGSFSTLEIQRTEQGDSAMYLCASSFTGSGEETQYFGPGTRLLVL.

This clonotype occurred many times. The rearrangement links TRBV11-2 to TRBJ2-1; perhaps TRBD1 as D (6 bases). Germline V gene lookup returns CDR1 SGHAT and CDR2 FQNNGV. The CDR3 covers 11 residues. V was cut by 5 bases and J by 8 bases, with 7 bases left in between. CDR3: CASSHRDEQFF. The DNA for the CDR3 is TGTGCCAGCAGCCACAGGGATGAGCAGTTCTTC. Supplemented by reference TRBV11-2 and TRBJ2-1, the full variable domain reads EAGVAQSPRYKIIEKRQSVAFWCNPISGHATLYWYQQILGQGPKLLIQFQNNGVVDDSQLPKDRFSAERLKGVDSTLKIQPAKLEDSAVYLCASSHRDEQFFGPGTRLTVL.

This clonotype was picked up many times. The rearrangement joins TRBV7-2 to TRBJ2-2, with 7 bases identical to TRBD1. The J segment lost 6 bases and the V segment lost 3 bases, leaving 10 bases of the junction unmatched. CDR1 and CDR2 from the germline V gene are SGHTA and FQGNSA. The CDR3 loop spans 16 amino acids. The CDR3 region is CASSFRPGGRPGELFF. In nucleotides, the CDR3 is TGTGCCAGCAGCTTCCGACCAGGGGGAAGGCCCGGGGAGCTGTTTTTT.

This clonotype was detected only once. This clone may be a read error of a much larger clone one base away. The genes are TRBV12-3 or TRBV12-4 and TRBJ2-2; 7 positions match TRBD1. The junction had 10 bases not matched to a gene; V was cut back by 2 bases and J by 4 bases. CDR3 length equals 17 residues. CDR3 nucleotide sequence: TGTGCCAGCAGTTTACTTTCCGGGACAGTTGGCACCGGGGAGCTGTTTTTT. Its translation is CASSLLSGTVGTGELFF.

This clonotype occurred a few times. This rearrangement joins TRBV7-8 to TRBJ1-4, with TRBD1 matching over 11 bases. V lost 3 bases to trimming and J lost 8 bases; unmatched junction nucleotides: 2. This CDR3 has 14 residues. CDR1 and CDR2 from the germline V gene are SGHVS and FQNEAQ. CDR3 nucleotide sequence: TGTGCCAGCAGCTTGAGGGACAGGGGGGAAAAACTGTTTTTT. This encodes CASSLRDRGEKLFF.

There are many counts of this clonotype. V gene TRBV6-1 combines with J gene TRBJ2-1; 9 bases fit TRBD2. This CDR3 has 15 residues. The V gene end was trimmed by 5 bases and the J gene end by 8 bases; junction bases not matched to a gene: 10. Germline CDR1 is MNHNS and CDR2 is SASEGT. The CDR3 loop reads CASSWGGRASHEQFF. In nucleotides, the CDR3 is TGTGCCAGCAGTTGGGGCGGGAGGGCCTCGCATGAGCAGTTCTTC.

In this sample, this clonotype turned up many times. The CDR3 DNA reads as TGTGCCAGCAGTTTGCTGGGGGCGAGGAGAGCTGGCTACACCTTC. It is translated as CASSLLGARRAGYTF. The rearrangement joins TRBV12-3 or TRBV12-4 to TRBJ1-2; perhaps TRBD1 as D (6 bases). The CDR3 runs 15 residues. Trimming cost V 3 bases and J 7 bases, with 18 bases left between them.

This clonotype was counted only a few times. This chain connects TRBV20-1 to TRBJ2-7; maybe TRBD1 (5 bases). V was trimmed by 6 bases and J by 0 bases, leaving 18 bases between them. The CDR3 consists of 15 residues. CDR1 and CDR2 (germline): DFQATT, SNEGSKA (reference sequence). The CDR3 reads CSAPGSVKSSYEQYF. The DNA of the CDR3 is TGCAGTGCCCCAGGGTCGGTTAAGAGCTCCTACGAGCAGTACTTC.

This clonotype was recorded at least ten times. The J gene is TRBJ2-7, the V gene TRBV20-1; 13 positions match TRBD2. The V and J ends lost 4 bases and 2 bases, in that order; junction bases with no gene match: 5. Germline CDR1 DFQATT, CDR2 SNEGSKA (reference sequence). CDR3 size: 15 residues. In nucleotides, the CDR3 is TGCAGTGCTATGGGACTAGCGGGACGGCCCTACGAGCAGTACTTC. It codes for CSAMGLAGRPYEQYF.

The CDR3 reads CASRPTGGLSTDTQYF. CDR3 in DNA: TGTGCCAGTAGACCAACAGGCGGGCTCAGCACAGATACGCAGTATTTT. The chain is built from TRBV19 and TRBJ2-3; perhaps D is TRBD1 or TRBD2 (5 bases each). Between the trimmed V and J ends, which lost 6 bases and 0 bases, there was a span of 16 bases. The CDR3 loop spans 16 amino acids. Per germline, CDR1 LNHDA and CDR2 SQIVND (reference sequence).

This clonotype has at least ten counts. The chain has TRBV2 and TRBJ1-4; D remains ambiguous. Germline CDR1 reads SNHLY; CDR2 reads FYNNEI. The germline V and J ends were trimmed by 4 bases and 0 bases, with 6 bases remaining between them. The CDR3 has 14 residues. CDR3 amino acids: CASSVRATNEKLFF. DNA for the CDR3: TGTGCCAGCAGTGTCCGCGCAACTAATGAAAAACTGTTTTTT.

This clonotype occurred a few times. V and J are TRBV10-3 and TRBJ1-2; 7 nucleotides line up with TRBD1. CDR1 is ENHRY, CDR2 SYGVKD, per germline. Trimming at V came to 2 bases and at J to 3 bases, leaving 3 bases not matched to a gene. This CDR3 spans 14 amino acids. CDR3 bases: TGTGCCATCAGTGAGAGTACAGGGGACTATGGCTACACCTTC. It yields the protein CAISESTGDYGYTF.

The table lists this clonotype with a few counts. The gene calls are TRBV27 and TRBJ2-6, with D uncertain. This CDR3 is built from 17 residues. Germline assignment: CDR1 MNHEY and CDR2 SMNVEV (reference sequence). Trimming stripped 5 bases from V and 0 bases from J, with 14 bases between. For the CDR3, the DNA is TGTGCCAGCAGTCCCCGGGCTTTAAGCTCTGGGGCCAACGTCCTGACTTTC. It is translated as CASSPRALSSGANVLTF.

This clonotype was seen at least ten times. In DNA form, the CDR3 reads TGTGCCAGCAGCATGAGAGAGGGCAGGGACTCCGGGGAGCTGTTTTTT. Protein: CASSMREGRDSGELFF. The chain combines TRBV7-9 with TRBJ2-2; tentatively, D is TRBD2 (6 bases). Germline CDR1 and CDR2: SEHNR and FQNEAQ (reference sequence). The CDR3 extends over 16 amino acids. V was cut by 5 bases and J by 6 bases, with 19 bases left in between.

This clonotype was seen only a few times. J is TRBJ2-3 and V is TRBV13, with unresolved D. Germline CDR1 and CDR2: PRHDT and FYEKMQ (reference sequence). Trimming took off 5 bases at V and 0 bases at J, with 9 bases between the two ends. The CDR3 is 14 amino acids. This CDR3 reads CASSTPTSTDTQYF. The CDR3 DNA sequence: TGTGCCAGCAGCACTCCGACAAGCACAGATACGCAGTATTTT.

This clonotype has at least ten counts. CDR3 nucleotide sequence: TGTGCCAGTAGTATAGATATGCCGTCGACAGCTGAAGCTTTCTTT. Its translation is CASSIDMPSTAEAFF. The V gene is TRBV19, the J gene TRBJ1-1; tentatively, D is TRBD1 (5 bases). The length of the CDR3 is 15 residues. Trimming pared 0 bases from V and 6 bases from J, leaving 14 bases between. Germline V CDR1 and CDR2: LNHDA, SQIVND (reference sequence). Filled out from reference TRBV19 and TRBJ1-1, the complete variable domain reads DGGITQSPKYLFRKEGQNVTLSCEQNLNHDAMYWYRQDPGQGLRLIYYSQIVNDFQKGDIAEGYSVSREKKESFPLTVTSAQKNPTAFYLCASSIDMPSTAEAFFGQGTRLTVV.

In its sample, this clonotype was seen many times. The chain recombines TRBV24-1 with TRBJ2-7; 7 positions match TRBD2. Germline lookup yields CDR1 KGHDR and CDR2 SFDVKD. This CDR3 has 13 amino acids. J gave up 1 base and V 12 bases, and 8 bases lay outside the gene matches. CDR3 nucleotides: TGTGCCTCTTCGGGGGGTTGGTCCTACGAGCAGTACTTC. This translates into CASSGGWSYEQYF.

CDR3 nucleotide sequence: TGCAGTGCCCTGAGCCAGGACGCTAACTATGGCTACACCTTC. It translates to CSALSQDANYGYTF. This chain connects TRBV20-1 to TRBJ1-2; no clear D gene. Trimming took 6 bases from V and 0 from J, leaving 14 bases between them. This CDR3 has 14 amino acids. Germline V gives CDR1 DFQATT, CDR2 SNEGSKA (reference sequence).

The sample holds a few counts of this clonotype. The gene calls are TRBV20-1 and TRBJ1-2; D unresolved. Trimming cost V 0 bases and J 4 bases, with 12 bases left between them. The CDR3 runs 14 residues. Germline V gene data show CDR1 as DFQATT and CDR2 as SNEGSKA (reference sequence). CDR3 coding DNA: TGCAGTGCTAGAGATCGATGGGGAGGCTATGGCTACACCTTC. Its translation: CSARDRWGGYGYTF.

This clonotype was detected many times. J is TRBJ2-2 and V is TRBV7-9; D remains ambiguous. Germline values: CDR1 SEHNR, CDR2 FQNEAQ (reference sequence). The length of the CDR3 is 12 residues. V was shortened by 6 bases and J by 1 base, with 3 bases between the two germline ends. The CDR3 nucleotides are TGTGCCAGCAGGAGGAACACCGGGGAGCTGTTTTTT. It yields the protein CASRRNTGELFF.

The chain carries TRBV7-9 and TRBJ2-3; possible D gene TRBD2, 5 bases. Germline V gene sequence: CDR1 SEHNR, CDR2 FQNEAQ (reference sequence). Deletions cut 8 bases from V and 2 bases from J, with 17 bases between. The CDR3 contains 15 residues. CDR3 loop: CASVYAGHSTDTQYF. The CDR3 DNA sequence: TGTGCCAGCGTCTATGCGGGCCACTCCACAGATACGCAGTATTTT.

This clonotype was detected many times. This sequence joins TRBV30 and TRBJ1-2; no reliable D call. The germline V gene encodes CDR1 GTSNPN and CDR2 SVGIG (reference sequence). There are 11 residues in the CDR3. V was cut by 3 bases and J by 6 bases, with 8 bases left in between. DNA for the CDR3: TGTGCCTGGAGCCGTGTGAATGGCTACACCTTC. Protein: CAWSRVNGYTF.

V usage is TRBV20-1 and J usage is TRBJ1-5; 7 nucleotides line up with TRBD1. V shed 6 bases, J shed 5 bases, and the junction held 4 bases outside the gene matches. Looked up from germline, CDR1 is DFQATT and CDR2 is SNEGSKA (reference sequence). The CDR3 is 12 residues long. The CDR3 is CSAPDRDQPQHF. The CDR3 bases are TGCAGTGCCCCCGACAGGGATCAGCCCCAGCATTTT.

This clonotype has a count of ten or more. The rearrangement joins TRBV18 to TRBJ2-7; D possibly matches TRBD1 or TRBD2 (5 bases each). Germline V lookup: CDR1 KGHSH, CDR2 LQKENI. The V and J ends lost 2 bases and 7 bases respectively, with 27 bases between them. The CDR3 covers 18 residues. CDR3 amino acids: CASSPRGSTVSLTREQYF. In nucleotides, the CDR3 is TGTGCCAGCTCACCAAGGGGAAGCACTGTGTCGCTCACTAGGGAGCAGTACTTC.